The TCR beta chain under discussion was sequenced for a study of cytomegalovirus exposure and HLA in healthy donors. Overall study results and limits: In an earlier analysis, in 587 donors, most V segments appeared productive either ~87% or ~30% of the time.

This clone occurred a few times. Its cognate antigen is unknown. PCR involved 60 Vbeta and 13 Jbeta primers. In the original processing: An analysis that came later counted around 80 million unique TCR beta chains, around 10 million shared. Here immunoSEQ multiplex PCR was the method, and the copy in TCRdb shows in-frame clones only, minus some. V and J calls plus clone size are reproduced from that table; the DNA served to infer D and trimming. The sample lists roughly 150,000 clones; around 80% were seen once. Sequencing was performed on PBMCs. This sequence was found in a middle-aged man in good health and CMV-seronegative.

CDR3 DNA: TGTGCCAGCAGTTTGTCAGGGGGCCGCGGCTACACCTTC. The encoded protein is CASSLSGGRGYTF. The V call is TRBV27, the J call TRBJ1-2; the match to TRBD1 covers 8 bases. Germline lookup yields CDR1 MNHEY and CDR2 SMNVEV (reference sequence). The V segment lost 3 bases and the J segment 8 bases; nucleotides outside the gene matches: 5. The CDR3 totals 13 residues.